The clone carrying this T cell receptor beta chain has only a few counts. This specimen belongs to a study of response to subunit inactivated influenza vaccine. TCRdb fed the RT-PCR reads into MiXCR, producing one record per CDR3 protein. This sample yields hundreds of thousands of distinct CDR3 sequences, of which approximately 10% are seen a single time; approximately 12% belongs to the top ten. Trimming pared 3 bases from V and 0 bases from J, leaving 13 bases between. Germline V lookup: CDR1 SGHTA, CDR2 FQGNSA. The length of the CDR3 is 16 residues. The chain recombines TRBV7-2 with TRBJ2-3; D might be TRBD2 (6 bases). The sample was PBMCs from blood, taken about 40 days after vaccination. This receptor was taken from a man aged 50-60 years who received an inactivated influenza vaccine. CDR3 sequence reads: CASSFTGLLSTDTQYF. CDR3 coding DNA: TGTGCCAGCAGCTTTACGGGACTTTTGAGCACAGATACGCAGTATTTT.